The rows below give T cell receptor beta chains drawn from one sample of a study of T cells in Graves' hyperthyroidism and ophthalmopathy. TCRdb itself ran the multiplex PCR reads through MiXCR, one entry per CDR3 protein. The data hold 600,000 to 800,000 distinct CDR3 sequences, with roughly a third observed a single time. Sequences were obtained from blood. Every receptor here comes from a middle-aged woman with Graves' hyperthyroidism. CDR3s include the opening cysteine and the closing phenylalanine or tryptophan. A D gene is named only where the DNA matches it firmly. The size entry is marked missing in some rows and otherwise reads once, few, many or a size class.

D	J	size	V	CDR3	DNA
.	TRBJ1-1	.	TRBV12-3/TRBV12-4	CASTPWTERYGEAFF	TGTGCCAGCACCCCTTGGACAGAACGCTACGGTGAAGCTTTCTTT
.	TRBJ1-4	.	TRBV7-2	CASSPRSITATNEKLFF	TGCGCCAGCAGCCCCCGGTCGATTACAGCAACTAATGAAAAACTGTTTTTT
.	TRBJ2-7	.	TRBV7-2	CASSPPSQGYEQYF	TGTGCCAGCTCACCACCAAGCCAGGGCTACGAGCAGTACTTC
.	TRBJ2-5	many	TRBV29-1	CSVGLTRDPIMETQYF	TGCAGCGTTGGATTAACGAGGGACCCAATCATGGAGACCCAGTACTTC
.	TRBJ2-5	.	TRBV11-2	CASSQEGMEAQYF	TGCGCCAGCAGCCAAGAGGGAATGGAGGCCCAGTACTTC
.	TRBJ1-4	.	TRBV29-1	CSLITGGGEKLFF	TGCAGCTTAATCACAGGAGGGGGGGAAAAACTGTTTTTT
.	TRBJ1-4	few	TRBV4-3	CASSRDRSEKLFF	TGCGCCAGCAGCCGCGACAGATCTGAAAAACTGTTTTTT
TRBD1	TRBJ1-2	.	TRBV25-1	CASSGQDSGQSYGYTF	TGTGCCAGCAGTGGCCAAGATTCGGGACAGTCCTATGGCTACACCTTC
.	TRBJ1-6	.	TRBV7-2	CASSPGEGASPLHF	TGTGCCAGCAGCCCCGGGGAAGGCGCATCACCCCTCCACTTT
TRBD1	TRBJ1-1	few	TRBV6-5	CASSFLQGGAFF	TGTGCCAGCAGTTTTCTACAGGGGGGAGCTTTCTTT
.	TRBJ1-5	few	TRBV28	CASTWTADQPQHF	TGTGCCAGCACCTGGACGGCGGATCAGCCCCAGCATTTT
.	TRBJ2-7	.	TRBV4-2	CASSQDLIPEQYF	TGTGCCAGCAGCCAAGACTTGATCCCCGAGCAGTACTTC
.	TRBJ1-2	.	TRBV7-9	CASSNEWTDGGYTF	TGTGCCAGCAGCAACGAATGGACAGATGGTGGCTACACCTTC
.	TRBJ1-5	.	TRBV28	CASTSPRVGDQPQHF	TGTGCCAGCACCAGCCCCAGGGTTGGGGATCAGCCCCAGCATTTT
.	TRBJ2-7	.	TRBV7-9	CASSVTGTQVYEQYF	TGTGCCAGCAGCGTAACCGGGACGCAAGTCTACGAGCAGTACTTC
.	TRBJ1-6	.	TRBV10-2	CASSTRGDGNSPLHF	TGCGCCAGCAGTACCAGGGGAGATGGCAATTCACCCCTCCACTTT
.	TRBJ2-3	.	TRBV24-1	CATLKKADTQYF	TGTGCCACCTTGAAAAAGGCAGATACGCAGTATTTT
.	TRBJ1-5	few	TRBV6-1	CASSYSMVDSNQPQHF	TGTGCCAGCAGTTACTCGATGGTGGATAGCAATCAGCCCCAGCATTTT
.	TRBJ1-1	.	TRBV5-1	CASSREGLAPSTEAFF	TGCGCCAGCAGCCGAGAGGGCCTGGCCCCGAGCACTGAAGCTTTCTTT
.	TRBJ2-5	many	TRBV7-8	CASSPHGRRTEETQYF	TGTGCCAGCAGCCCCCACGGCCGACGGACAGAAGAGACCCAGTACTTC
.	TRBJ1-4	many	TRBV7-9	CASSLVVMGKLFF	TGTGCCAGCAGCTTAGTAGTGATGGGAAAACTGTTTTTT
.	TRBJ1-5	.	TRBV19	CASSAQGRQPQHF	TGTGCCAGTAGTGCACAGGGAAGACAGCCCCAGCATTTT
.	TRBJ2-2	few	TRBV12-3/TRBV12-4	CASSPRQATGELFF	TGTGCCAGCAGTCCCCGGCAGGCAACCGGGGAGCTGTTTTTT
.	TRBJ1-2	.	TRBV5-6	CASASGKDSCTF	TGTGCCAGCGCCTCAGGGAAGGATAGCTGCACCTTC
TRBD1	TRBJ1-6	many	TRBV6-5	CASRDRGAPLHF	TGTGCCAGCAGGGACAGGGGAGCACCCCTCCACTTT
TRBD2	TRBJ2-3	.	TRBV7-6	CASSPIGGGPTDTQYF	TGTGCCAGCAGCCCCATCGGGGGGGGTCCCACAGATACGCAGTATTTT